A single sample gave rise to the 18 T cell receptor beta chains below, sequenced in a study of shared clonotypes between healthy human individuals (dated by TCRdb to 2018 to 2021). Libraries were built with the immunoSEQ multiplex PCR assay. Entries here come from immuneACCESS through TCRdb and include only in-frame sequences with V and J called. Some clones fail to appear in such tables; in the studies checked, an unresolved V gene covers under half of the shortfall, and the cause of the remainder is unknown. The sample includes 2 million to 2.5 million clones, with under 95% observed a single time. 0.37% of the sample belongs to the ten largest clones. Source material: naive CD4+ T cells from PBMCs. Reading the label with the study, this specimen's cell subset or site is: CD45RA+ positively selected. These receptors all come from a man aged 18 to 29 in good health. Some clones in this sample may be carry-over from other donors' samples.

The chain employs TRBV19 and TRBJ1-5; 7 nucleotides match TRBD1. This CDR3 has 16 amino acids. The germline V gene encodes CDR1 LNHDA and CDR2 SQIVND (reference sequence). V dropped 6 bases and J dropped 1; count of bases not matched to a gene: 9. The CDR3 is CASRTGVLLSNQPQHF. The CDR3 coding sequence is TGTGCCAGTAGAACAGGGGTCCTTCTCAGCAATCAGCCCCAGCATTTT.

This chain joins TRBV5-1 and TRBJ2-1, with TRBD2 as a possible D gene (6 bases). V was trimmed by 7 bases and J by 14 bases, leaving 16 bases between them. The CDR3 contains 11 residues. Germline V gives CDR1 SGHRS, CDR2 YFSETQ. The CDR3: CASEASKREFF. CDR3 DNA sequence: TGCGCCAGCGAGGCGTCGAAGCGGGAGTTCTTC.

This chain connects TRBV6-5 to TRBJ2-6; D is uncertain. V shed 5 bases and J shed 2 bases, with 7 bases lying between them. CDR3 size: 14 residues. Germline CDR1 is MNHEY and CDR2 is SVGAGI. This CDR3 is CASSDRAGANVLTF. CDR3 sequence (DNA): TGTGCCAGCAGTGACCGGGCTGGGGCCAACGTCCTGACTTTC.

This chain links TRBV29-1 with TRBJ2-1; the match to TRBD2 covers 8 bases. Trimming cost V 7 bases and J 0 bases; bases outside gene matches: 8. This CDR3 contains 15 residues. Germline V lookup: CDR1 SQVTM, CDR2 ANQGSEA. CDR3 protein: CSGRTSPSSYNEQFF. CDR3 coding DNA: TGCAGCGGACGGACTAGCCCGAGCTCCTACAATGAGCAGTTCTTC.

The chain recombines TRBV7-3 with TRBJ1-1; 7 bases line up with TRBD1. The length of the CDR3 is 13 residues. Per the germline V gene, CDR1 is SGHTA and CDR2 is FQGTGA. V gave up 4 bases and J gave up 8 bases; unmatched junction bases: 7. CDR3 nucleotide sequence: TGTGCCAGCAGCTCCCTAGGGGACAGAGAAGCTTTCTTT. Protein sequence: CASSSLGDREAFF.

The sample holds a few counts of this clone. V usage is TRBV5-6 and J usage is TRBJ1-2; tentatively, D is TRBD1 (5 bases). CDR1 is SGHDT, CDR2 YYEEEE, per germline. The CDR3 has 13 residues. Trimming left V 5 bases short and J 8 bases short, with 16 bases between. The CDR3 loop is CASRKTGVGGYTF. CDR3 in DNA: TGTGCCAGCAGGAAAACAGGAGTGGGGGGCTACACCTTC.

V and J are TRBV5-6 and TRBJ2-1; 7 bases line up with TRBD2. The CDR3 is 17 residues long. V lost 4 bases and J lost 4; bases outside the gene matches: 14. The germline V gene encodes CDR1 SGHDT and CDR2 YYEEEE. CDR3 coding DNA: TGTGCCAGCAGCCTCCTGCCGTCTAGCGGCGATTACAATGAGCAGTTCTTC. Translating it yields CASSLLPSSGDYNEQFF.

This rearrangement joins TRBV6-6 to TRBJ2-7, with 7 bases lining up with TRBD1. The CDR3 runs 15 residues. V lost 0 bases and J lost 7; bases outside the gene matches: 9. Germline-derived CDR1 and CDR2 are MNHNY and SVGAGI (reference sequence). This CDR3 is CASSYSTGNWGEQYF. CDR3 sequence (DNA): TGTGCCAGCAGTTACTCGACAGGGAATTGGGGGGAGCAGTACTTC.

The V call is TRBV10-3, the J call TRBJ2-3, with 8 bases that match TRBD2. This CDR3 spans 16 amino acids. Germline CDR1 and CDR2: ENHRY and SYGVKD. Trimming took 4 bases from V and 2 from J; bases not matched to a gene: 8. CDR3 nucleotides: TGTGCCATCAGTGGTGGGGGACTAGGGTTCACAGATACGCAGTATTTT. Translating gives CAISGGGLGFTDTQYF.

This clone was detected once. The chain couples TRBV7-6 to TRBJ2-2; D may be TRBD2 (7 bases). CDR1 is SGHVS and CDR2 is FNYEAQ in the germline V gene. The CDR3 sequence is 16 residues long. Trimming removed 5 bases at V and 6 bases at J, with 19 bases between. CDR3 nucleotide sequence: TGTGCCAGCAGCCCAATTCGCGGGGGCGCGGCCGGGGAGCTGTTTTTT. It encodes CASSPIRGGAAGELFF.

The chain is built from TRBV11-3 and TRBJ2-1, with 8 bases that match TRBD2. The junction had 7 bases not matched to a gene; V was cut back by 1 base and J by 8 bases. In germline, CDR1 is SGHNT, CDR2 YENEEA. This CDR3 is built from 15 residues. The CDR3 spells CASSLGSGMWDEQFF. The CDR3 DNA is TGTGCCAGCAGCTTAGGTAGCGGGATGTGGGATGAGCAGTTCTTC.

In regard to this clone: This sample includes further DNA sequences coding for the same CDR3. The J gene is TRBJ1-1, the V gene TRBV6-5; D not certain. The CDR3 has 12 residues. V lost 5 bases, J lost 1 base, and 5 bases lay in between. The V gene's germline CDR1 is MNHEY and CDR2 SVGAGI. The CDR3 spells CASSRPNTEAFF. Written as DNA, the CDR3 is TGTGCCAGCAGTAGGCCGAACACTGAAGCTTTCTTT.

The chain joins TRBV19 to TRBJ2-4, with a weak D call TRBD2 (6 bases). The CDR3 covers 14 residues. Germline-derived CDR1 and CDR2 are LNHDA and SQIVND (reference sequence). V was pared by 5 bases and J by 7 bases, with 15 bases between. The CDR3 DNA sequence: TGTGCCAGTAGTCTCCCTCCGCGGGGCAACATTCAGTACTTC. Encoded protein: CASSLPPRGNIQYF.

This chain connects TRBV4-3 to TRBJ2-4; TRBD2 agrees at 14 bases. This CDR3 contains 22 residues. Germline loops: CDR1 LGHNA, CDR2 YSLEER. The V gene end was trimmed by 0 bases and the J gene end by 6 bases; junction bases not matched to a gene: 19. CDR3 bases: TGCGCCAGCAGCCAAGATTTCACCTACCCCGGGACTAGCGGGAGCTGGAGAAACATTCAGTACTTC. Its translation: CASSQDFTYPGTSGSWRNIQYF.

The chain couples TRBV18 to TRBJ2-6, with a tentative D call TRBD1 (6 bases). In germline, CDR1 is KGHSH, CDR2 LQKENI. The V end lost 3 bases, the J end lost 1 base, and 10 bases lay between the germline ends. This CDR3 region has 16 residues. The CDR3 protein is CASSPVTGSGANVLTF. The CDR3, as DNA: TGTGCCAGCTCACCCGTAACAGGGTCTGGGGCCAACGTCCTGACTTTC.

This clone was observed a single time. The CDR3 loop is CASSAGQAEVYGYTF. Written as DNA, the CDR3 is TGTGCCAGCAGTGCAGGACAGGCGGAAGTTTATGGCTACACCTTC. The chain joins TRBV6-1 to TRBJ1-2, with 7 bases lining up with TRBD1. V dropped 4 bases and J dropped 5; count of bases not matched to a gene: 10. Germline CDR1 MNHNS, CDR2 SASEGT. This CDR3 is built from 15 residues.

This chain connects TRBV13 to TRBJ2-7, with D tentatively TRBD1 (6 bases). Between the trimmed V and J ends, which lost 3 bases and 0 bases, there was a span of 9 bases. CDR1 and CDR2 from the germline V gene are PRHDT and FYEKMQ (reference sequence). CDR3 length: 14 amino acids. CDR3 sequence: CASSLQGGSYEQYF. In DNA, the CDR3 is TGTGCCAGCAGCTTGCAAGGGGGCTCCTACGAGCAGTACTTC.

This clone showed up just once. This chain links TRBV5-1 with TRBJ2-5, with D unclear. Germline CDR1 reads SGHRS; CDR2 reads YFSETQ. CDR3 length equals 15 residues. V dropped 0 bases and J dropped 5 bases, with 14 bases sitting between them. The DNA of the CDR3 is TGCGCCAGCAGCTTGGCCCCGGATGTTGGGGAGACCCAGTACTTC. It specifies CASSLAPDVGETQYF.